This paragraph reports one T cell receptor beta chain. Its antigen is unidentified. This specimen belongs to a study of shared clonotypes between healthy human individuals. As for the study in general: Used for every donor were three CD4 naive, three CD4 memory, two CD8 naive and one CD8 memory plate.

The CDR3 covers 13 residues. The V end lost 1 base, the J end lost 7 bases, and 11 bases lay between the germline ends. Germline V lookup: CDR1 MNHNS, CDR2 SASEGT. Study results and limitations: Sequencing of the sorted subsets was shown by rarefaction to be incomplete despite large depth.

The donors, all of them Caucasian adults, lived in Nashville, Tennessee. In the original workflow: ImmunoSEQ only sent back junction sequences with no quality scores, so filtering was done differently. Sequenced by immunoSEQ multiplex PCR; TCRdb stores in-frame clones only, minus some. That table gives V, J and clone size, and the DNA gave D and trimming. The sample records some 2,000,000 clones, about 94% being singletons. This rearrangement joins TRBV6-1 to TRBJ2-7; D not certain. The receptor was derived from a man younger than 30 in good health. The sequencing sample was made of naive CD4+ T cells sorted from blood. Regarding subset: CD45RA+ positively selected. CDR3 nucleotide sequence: TGTGCCAGCAGTGAAGGTCCCGCTGGGGAGCAGTACTTC. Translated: CASSEGPAGEQYF.